Listed here are 25 T cell receptor beta chains from one sample, sequenced in a study of T cells expressing NK-cell markers. TCRdb re-called the 5' RACE reads; every CDR3 protein appears as one record, without DNA. The listing contains about 430,000 distinct CDR3 sequences. The material sequenced was blood T cells: a sorted CD56 or NKG2C T cell subset, CD4+ or CD8+ T cells, or bulk PBMC T cells (not recorded which). These receptor sequences come from a woman aged 45-59 years in good health.

V and J are TRBV7-9 and TRBJ1-2; TCRdb designates TRBD1, a call that cannot be tested without DNA. Germline V lookup: CDR1 SEHNR, CDR2 FQNEAQ (reference sequence). The CDR3 has 17 amino acids. CDR3 amino acids: CASSATKRDRGSYGYTF.

The chain has TRBV21-1 and TRBJ2-7; TCRdb returns TRBD2, unconfirmable since there is no DNA. TRBV21-1 is annotated as a pseudogene. This CDR3 has 15 residues. CDR3 loop: CASSKGRDQSYEQYF.

V is TRBV25-1 and J is TRBJ2-1; TCRdb selects TRBD2, and the lack of DNA leaves this call unchecked. Germline V CDR1 and CDR2: MGHDK, SYGVNS. The CDR3 is made up of 13 amino acids. The CDR3 reads CASKREGPGEQFF.

The chain uses TRBV3-1 and TRBJ2-7; TCRdb proposes TRBD1, but this gene call is untestable without DNA. Germline CDR1 is LGHDT and CDR2 is YNNKEL (reference sequence). This CDR3 has 15 residues. CDR3 region: CASSRQGQALDEQYF.

The rearrangement links TRBV6-5 to TRBJ1-1; without DNA, the TCRdb call of TRBD1 cannot be checked. The length of the CDR3 is 15 residues. CDR1 MNHEY and CDR2 SVGAGI come from the germline V gene. CDR3 protein: CASSYRPTGAAEAFF.

The chain links TRBV2 to TRBJ1-6; TCRdb's D call, TRBD1, is unchecked because there is no DNA. The CDR3 spans 15 residues. The germline gives CDR1 SNHLY, CDR2 FYNNEI. Here the CDR3 reads CASSDPGQGDSPLHF.

The gene calls are TRBV27 and TRBJ2-1. Germline assignment: CDR1 MNHEY and CDR2 SMNVEV (reference sequence). CDR3 size: 14 residues. The CDR3 region is CASSLSVAPQTRFF.

The gene calls are TRBV29-1 and TRBJ1-4. Germline-derived CDR1 and CDR2 are SQVTM and ANQGSEA. The CDR3 has 11 residues. The CDR3 region is CSALSGEKLFF.

The CDR3: CASSLKGSEAFF. V and J are TRBV5-6 and TRBJ1-1; checking the TCRdb D call of TRBD1 is not possible without DNA. Germline values: CDR1 SGHDT, CDR2 YYEEEE. The CDR3 sequence is 12 residues long. The variable domain in full, with the rest retrieved from reference TRBV5-6 and TRBJ1-1, is DAGVTQSPTHLIKTRGQQVTLRCSPKSGHDTVSWYQQALGQGPQFIFQYYEEEERQRGNFPDRFSGHQFPNYSSELNVNALLLGDSALYLCASSLKGSEAFFGQGTRLTVV.

CDR3: CASSLVLGSGEQFF. The rearrangement uses TRBV7-9 and TRBJ2-1. The germline gives CDR1 SEHNR, CDR2 FQNEAQ (reference sequence). CDR3 size: 14 residues.

The genes are TRBV7-7 and TRBJ2-2; TCRdb's assignment of TRBD2 cannot be checked, as there is no DNA. This CDR3 has 15 residues. Germline lookup yields CDR1 SSHAT and CDR2 FNYEAQ (reference sequence). The CDR3 protein is CASSLSGSVAGELFF.

The chain recombines TRBV6-2 or TRBV6-3 with TRBJ2-7. The CDR3 extends over 13 amino acids. CDR1 and CDR2 from the germline V gene are MNHEY and SVGEGT. Here the CDR3 reads CASMEPPIYEQYF.

This chain's CDR3 is CSVAVLGTSWDEQFF. The V gene is TRBV29-1, the J gene TRBJ2-1; no DNA is available, so the TRBD2 call from TCRdb remains unchecked. The CDR3 extends over 15 amino acids. Germline CDR1 reads SQVTM; CDR2 reads ANQGSEA.

The CDR3 sequence is CASSLSGRADTGELFF. This rearrangement joins TRBV27 to TRBJ2-2; as DNA is missing, the TRBD2 call by TCRdb cannot be tested. The CDR3 spans 16 residues. From germline, CDR1 is MNHEY and CDR2 SMNVEV (reference sequence).

The V call is TRBV14, the J call TRBJ1-2; TCRdb gives TRBD1 as the D gene, but with no DNA this cannot be confirmed. The CDR3 runs to 15 residues. Germline V lookup: CDR1 SGHDN, CDR2 FVKESK. CDR3 protein: CASSQRTTGSYGYTF.

This chain connects TRBV2 to TRBJ2-1; lacking DNA, the TRBD2 call made by TCRdb goes unchecked. The germline gives CDR1 SNHLY, CDR2 FYNNEI. The CDR3 contains 16 residues. CDR3 protein: CASSDGRGGRQDEQFF.

The genes are TRBV29-1 and TRBJ2-3; TCRdb designates TRBD1, a call that cannot be tested without DNA. Germline values: CDR1 SQVTM, CDR2 ANQGSEA. CDR3 size: 14 residues. CDR3 protein: CSGAAGISTDTQYF.

The chain joins TRBV12-3 or TRBV12-4 to TRBJ2-3; TCRdb outputs TRBD1, but without DNA this stays unchecked. The CDR3 covers 15 residues. This CDR3 is CASSKGGQLTDTQYF.

The J gene is TRBJ1-1, the V gene TRBV5-1; TCRdb lists TRBD1, though no DNA is available to test this call. CDR1 is SGHRS, CDR2 YFSETQ, per germline. This CDR3 comprises 14 residues. Here the CDR3 reads CASVPVAGLTEAFF.

This chain uses TRBV29-1 with TRBJ2-1; with no DNA, the TCRdb D assignment of TRBD2 cannot be verified. The germline CDR1 and CDR2 sequences are SQVTM and ANQGSEA. The CDR3 loop spans 13 amino acids. The CDR3 region is CSASSGAFNEQFF.

V gene TRBV29-1 combines with J gene TRBJ1-2; checking the TCRdb D call of TRBD1 is not possible without DNA. The germline V gene has CDR1 SQVTM and CDR2 ANQGSEA. The CDR3 runs 14 residues. The chain's CDR3 is CSVEDKGQTYGYTF.

This chain uses TRBV4-1 with TRBJ1-5. CDR3 length equals 15 residues. The germline V gene has CDR1 MGHRA and CDR2 YSYEKL. The CDR3 loop is CASSQERLRYQPQHF.

This sequence joins TRBV12-3 or TRBV12-4 and TRBJ2-1; as DNA is missing, the TRBD2 call by TCRdb cannot be tested. The CDR3 is 19 residues long. CDR3 sequence reads: CASSFSSAGTSGRAAEQFF.

This rearrangement joins TRBV11-2 to TRBJ2-3; no DNA is available, so the TRBD2 call from TCRdb remains unchecked. Looked up from germline, CDR1 is SGHAT and CDR2 is FQNNGV. The length of the CDR3 is 17 residues. The CDR3 region is CASSAPSGRAGTDTQYF.

The chain employs TRBV4-1 and TRBJ2-4. The CDR3 is 16 amino acids. Germline CDR1 and CDR2: MGHRA and YSYEKL. Here the CDR3 reads CASSQDGGLPKNIQYF.